The T cell receptor (beta chain) described here comes from a study of cytomegalovirus exposure and HLA in healthy donors. Findings and caveats of the study: Reports indicated that the classifier achieved high specificity and sensitivity in diagnosing cytomegalovirus status. HLA restriction was apparent for most CMV-associated TCR beta chains in a later analysis. DRB1 had the most TCR associations and HLA-C the fewest, a later analysis found, with rates varying by HLA locus. Trimming of TCR beta V- and J-genes showed a link, identified in a later analysis, to a missense DCLRE1C variant.

Primers included in the PCR were 60 Vbeta and 13 Jbeta primers. Data came from immunoSEQ multiplex PCR; TCRdb stores just in-frame clones and leaves some out. The table includes roughly 150,000 clones, around 73% detected once. Per germline, CDR1 LGHNA and CDR2 YNFKEQ. Trimming cost V 0 bases and J 4 bases, with 13 bases left between them. This CDR3 is 16 amino acids long. As regards this clone: Its antigen is unknown.

The chain recombines TRBV4-2 with TRBJ2-1, with D possibly TRBD1 on 6 matching bases. The clonotype originates from a woman aged 18-29 years in good health and CMV-seronegative. Sequencing used PBMCs. This CDR3 reads CASSQESTGTYNEQFF. CDR3 in DNA: TGTGCCAGCAGCCAAGAATCTACAGGGACATACAATGAGCAGTTCTTC.